This T cell receptor (beta chain) stems from a study of shared clonotypes between healthy human individuals. Overall study: Donor ages ranged 18 to 49 years: a couple of women, a few men. For every donor, three CD4 naive, three CD4 memory, two CD8 naive and one CD8 memory plates were used.

Points from the study as a whole: Naive subsets usually exceeded memory subsets in estimated richness.

This clone showed up just once. Its antigen is unknown. TCRdb keeps only in-frame clones here, not all; method: immunoSEQ multiplex PCR. This sample has some 2,000,000 clones, with nearly 97% found just once. The CDR3 runs 17 residues. The V and J ends lost 3 bases and 5 bases, in that order; junction bases with no gene match: 11. CDR1 is KGHSH, CDR2 LQKENI, per germline. Sequenced material: naive CD4+ T cells sorted from blood. Subset: CD45RA+ positively selected. The receptor comes from a man aged 18 to 29 in good health. The chain uses TRBV18 and TRBJ2-1; TRBD1 matches 9 bases. The CDR3: CASSPFNTGTGNNEQFF. The CDR3 DNA reads as TGTGCCAGCTCACCTTTTAATACCGGGACAGGGAACAATGAGCAGTTCTTC.